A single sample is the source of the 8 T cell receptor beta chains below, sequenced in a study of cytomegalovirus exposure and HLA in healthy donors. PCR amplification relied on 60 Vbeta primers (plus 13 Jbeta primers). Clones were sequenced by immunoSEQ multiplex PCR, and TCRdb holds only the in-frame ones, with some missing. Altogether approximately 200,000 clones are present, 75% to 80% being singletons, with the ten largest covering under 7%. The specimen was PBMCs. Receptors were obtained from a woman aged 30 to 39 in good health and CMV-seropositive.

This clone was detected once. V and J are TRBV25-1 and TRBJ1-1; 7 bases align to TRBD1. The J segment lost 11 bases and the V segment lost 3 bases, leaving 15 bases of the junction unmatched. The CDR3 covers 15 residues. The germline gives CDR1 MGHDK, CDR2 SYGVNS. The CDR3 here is CASSERTGGSQLAFF. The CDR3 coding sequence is TGTGCCAGCAGTGAGCGGACAGGCGGATCCCAATTGGCTTTCTTT.

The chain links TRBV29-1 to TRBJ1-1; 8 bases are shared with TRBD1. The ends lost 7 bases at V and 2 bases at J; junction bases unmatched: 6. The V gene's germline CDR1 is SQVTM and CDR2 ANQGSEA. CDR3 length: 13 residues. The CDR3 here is CSAPGTGNTEAFF. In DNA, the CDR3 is TGCAGCGCACCCGGGACAGGAAACACTGAAGCTTTCTTT.

CDR3 sequence: CASSLTGGLDTQYF. The DNA for the CDR3 is TGTGCCAGCAGCTTAACTGGGGGCCTAGATACGCAGTATTTT. The chain has TRBV7-6 and TRBJ2-3, with a tentative D call TRBD1 (6 bases). The CDR3 covers 14 residues. V was cut by 2 bases and J by 5 bases, with 11 bases left in between. The germline V gene has CDR1 SGHVS and CDR2 FNYEAQ. The full variable domain, its missing parts supplied by reference TRBV7-6 and TRBJ2-3, is GAGVSQSPRYKVTKRGQDVALRCDPISGHVSLYWYRQALGQGPEFLTYFNYEAQQDKSGLPNDRFSAERPEGSISTLTIQRTEQRDSAMYRCASSLTGGLDTQYFGPGTRLTVL.

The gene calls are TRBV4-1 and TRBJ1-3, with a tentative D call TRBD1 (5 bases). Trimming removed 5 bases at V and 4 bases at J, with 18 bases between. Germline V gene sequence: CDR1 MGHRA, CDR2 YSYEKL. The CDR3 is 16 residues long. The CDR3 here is CASSGGGPGTGNTIYF. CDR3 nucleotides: TGCGCCAGCAGCGGGGGAGGGCCGGGAACCGGAAACACCATATATTTT.

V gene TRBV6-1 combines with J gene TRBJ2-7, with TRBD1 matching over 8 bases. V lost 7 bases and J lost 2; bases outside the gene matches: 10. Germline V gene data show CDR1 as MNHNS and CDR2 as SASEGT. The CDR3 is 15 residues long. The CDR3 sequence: CASILGTGGTYEQYF. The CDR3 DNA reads TGTGCCAGCATCCTCGGGACAGGTGGTACCTACGAGCAGTACTTC.

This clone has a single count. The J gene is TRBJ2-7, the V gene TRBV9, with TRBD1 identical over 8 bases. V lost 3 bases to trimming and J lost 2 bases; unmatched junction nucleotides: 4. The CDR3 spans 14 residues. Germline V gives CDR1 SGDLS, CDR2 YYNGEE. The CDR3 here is CASSATGEAYEQYF. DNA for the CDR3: TGTGCCAGCAGCGCGACAGGGGAAGCCTACGAGCAGTACTTC.

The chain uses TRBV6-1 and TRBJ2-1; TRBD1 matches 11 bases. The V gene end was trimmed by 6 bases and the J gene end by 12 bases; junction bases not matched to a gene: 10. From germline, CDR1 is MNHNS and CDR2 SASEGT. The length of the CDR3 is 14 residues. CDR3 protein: CASSPGTGGLGQFF. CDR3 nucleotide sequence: TGTGCCAGCAGCCCCGGGACAGGGGGTCTAGGGCAGTTCTTC.

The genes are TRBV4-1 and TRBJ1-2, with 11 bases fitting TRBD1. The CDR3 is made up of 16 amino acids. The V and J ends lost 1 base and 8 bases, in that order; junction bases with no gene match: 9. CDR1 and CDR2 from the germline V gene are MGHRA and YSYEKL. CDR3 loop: CASSQGSDRGRGGYTF. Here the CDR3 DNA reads TGCGCCAGCAGCCAAGGATCGGACAGGGGGCGCGGGGGCTACACCTTC.